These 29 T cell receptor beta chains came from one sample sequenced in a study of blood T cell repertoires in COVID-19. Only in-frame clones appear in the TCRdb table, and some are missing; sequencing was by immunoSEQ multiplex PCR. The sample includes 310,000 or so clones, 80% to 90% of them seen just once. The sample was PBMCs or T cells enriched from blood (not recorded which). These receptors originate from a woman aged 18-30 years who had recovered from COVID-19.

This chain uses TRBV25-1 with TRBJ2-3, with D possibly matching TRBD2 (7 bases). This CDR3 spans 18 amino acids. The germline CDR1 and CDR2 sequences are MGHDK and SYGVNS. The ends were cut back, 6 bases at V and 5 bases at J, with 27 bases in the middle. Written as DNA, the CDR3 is TGTGCCAGCAGCAGAGGGGGGTGGATAGCGGGTAGAGGAGATACGCAGTATTTT. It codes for CASSRGGWIAGRGDTQYF. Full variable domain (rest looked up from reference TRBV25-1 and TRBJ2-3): EADIYQTPRYLVIGTGKKITLECSQTMGHDKMYWYQQDPGMELHLIHYSYGVNSTEKGDLSSESTVSRIRTEHFPLTLESARPSHTSQYLCASSRGGWIAGRGDTQYFGPGTRLTVL.

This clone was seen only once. CDR3 protein: CASSRTVMNTEAFF. CDR3 DNA: TGTGCCAGTAGTCGGACAGTCATGAACACTGAAGCTTTCTTT. The V call is TRBV19, the J call TRBJ1-1, with D perhaps TRBD1 (6 bases). Trimming shortened V by 5 bases and J by 0 bases, and 10 bases separated the two germline ends. Germline V gene lookup returns CDR1 LNHDA and CDR2 SQIVND (reference sequence). The CDR3 is 14 amino acids.

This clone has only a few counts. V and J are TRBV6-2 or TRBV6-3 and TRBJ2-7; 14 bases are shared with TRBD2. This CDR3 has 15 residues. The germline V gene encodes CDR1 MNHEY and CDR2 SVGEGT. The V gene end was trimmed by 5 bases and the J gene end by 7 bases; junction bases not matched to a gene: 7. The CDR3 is CASSTGLAGVQEQYF. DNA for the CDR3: TGTGCCAGCAGTACGGGACTAGCGGGAGTCCAGGAGCAGTACTTC.

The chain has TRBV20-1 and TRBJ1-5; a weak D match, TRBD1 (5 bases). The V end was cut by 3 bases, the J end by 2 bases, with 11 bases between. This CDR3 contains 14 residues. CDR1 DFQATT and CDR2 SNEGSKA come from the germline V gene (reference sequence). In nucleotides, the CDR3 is TGCAGTGCTAGTATAGGGGCAGGCAATCAGCCCCAGCATTTT. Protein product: CSASIGAGNQPQHF.

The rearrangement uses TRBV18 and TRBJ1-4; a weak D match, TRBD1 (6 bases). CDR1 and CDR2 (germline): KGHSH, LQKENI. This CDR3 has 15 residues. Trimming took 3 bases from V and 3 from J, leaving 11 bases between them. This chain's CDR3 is CASSPEGQPNEKLFF. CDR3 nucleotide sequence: TGTGCCAGCTCACCCGAAGGACAGCCTAATGAAAAACTGTTTTTT.

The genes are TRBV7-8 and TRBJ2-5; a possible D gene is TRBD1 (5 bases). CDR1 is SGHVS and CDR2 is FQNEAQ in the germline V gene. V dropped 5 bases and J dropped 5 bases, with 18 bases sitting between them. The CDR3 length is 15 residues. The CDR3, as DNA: TGTGCCAGCAGCGAACGCTCGACAGAAGGGGAGACCCAGTACTTC. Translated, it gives CASSERSTEGETQYF.

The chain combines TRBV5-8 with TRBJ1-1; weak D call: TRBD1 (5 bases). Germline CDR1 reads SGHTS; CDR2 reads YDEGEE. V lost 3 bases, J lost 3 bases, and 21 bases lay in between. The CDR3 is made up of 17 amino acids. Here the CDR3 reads CASSSEFGGRLDTEAFF. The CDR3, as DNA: TGTGCCAGCAGCTCCGAGTTTGGGGGGAGGTTAGACACTGAAGCTTTCTTT.

The CDR3 nucleotides read TGCGCCAGCAGCCAAGATCCCCACCGACAGAGCCGTGGTGAAAAACTGTTTTTT. Residues: CASSQDPHRQSRGEKLFF. The rearrangement uses TRBV4-3 and TRBJ1-4; D might be TRBD1 (5 bases). The V gene lost 0 bases and the J gene lost 7 bases, with 21 bases spanning the gap. Germline CDR1 and CDR2: LGHNA and YSLEER. The CDR3 spans 18 residues.

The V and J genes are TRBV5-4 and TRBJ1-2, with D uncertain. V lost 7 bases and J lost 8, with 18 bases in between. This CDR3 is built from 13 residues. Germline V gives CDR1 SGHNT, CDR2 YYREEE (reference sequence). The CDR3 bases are TGTGCCAGCTCCGTGTCGGTTGTCTCCGGCTACACCTTC. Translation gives CASSVSVVSGYTF.

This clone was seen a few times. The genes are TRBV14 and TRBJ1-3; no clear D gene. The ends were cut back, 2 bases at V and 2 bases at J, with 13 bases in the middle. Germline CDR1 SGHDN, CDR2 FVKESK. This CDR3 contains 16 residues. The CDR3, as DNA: TGTGCCAGCAGCCAAAACATGTTCTTGACTGGAAACACCATATATTTT. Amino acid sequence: CASSQNMFLTGNTIYF.

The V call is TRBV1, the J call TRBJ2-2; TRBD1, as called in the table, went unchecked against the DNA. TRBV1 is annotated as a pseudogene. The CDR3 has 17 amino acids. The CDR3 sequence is CTSSQTSGQGVTGELFF. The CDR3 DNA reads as TGCACCAGCAGCCAAACCTCCGGACAGGGAGTCACCGGGGAGCTGTTTTTT.

The CDR3 loop reads CATSGLAGSNEQFF. The CDR3, as DNA: TGTGCCACCAGCGGACTAGCGGGAAGTAATGAGCAGTTCTTC. The J gene is TRBJ2-1, the V gene TRBV24-1, with 12 bases matching TRBD2. After removal of 7 bases from V and 7 bases from J, the junction contained 4 bases not matched to a gene. CDR1 KGHDR and CDR2 SFDVKD come from the germline V gene. This CDR3 has 14 amino acids.

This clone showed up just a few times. CDR3 loop: CASSLGQGAFYEQYF. The CDR3 nucleotides are TGTGCCAGCAGCTTGGGACAGGGGGCTTTCTACGAGCAGTACTTC. The V call is TRBV5-6, the J call TRBJ2-7; 10 bases fit TRBD1. The V gene end was trimmed by 0 bases and the J gene end by 3 bases; junction bases not matched to a gene: 3. Germline CDR1 is SGHDT and CDR2 is YYEEEE. The CDR3 totals 15 residues. Full variable domain (remainder filled in from reference TRBV5-6 and TRBJ2-7): DAGVTQSPTHLIKTRGQQVTLRCSPKSGHDTVSWYQQALGQGPQFIFQYYEEEERQRGNFPDRFSGHQFPNYSSELNVNALLLGDSALYLCASSLGQGAFYEQYFGPGTRLTVT.

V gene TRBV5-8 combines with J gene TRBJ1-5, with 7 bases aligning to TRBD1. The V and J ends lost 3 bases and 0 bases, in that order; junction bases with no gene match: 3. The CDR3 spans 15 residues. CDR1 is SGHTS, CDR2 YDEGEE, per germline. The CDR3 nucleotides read TGTGCCAGCAGCTCCGGGACAGCTAGCAATCAGCCCCAGCATTTT. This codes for CASSSGTASNQPQHF.

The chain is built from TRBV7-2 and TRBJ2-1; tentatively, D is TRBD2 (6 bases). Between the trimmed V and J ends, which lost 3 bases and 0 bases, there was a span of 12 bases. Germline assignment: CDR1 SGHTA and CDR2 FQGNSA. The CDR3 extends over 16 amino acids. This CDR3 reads CASSFRGTSSYNEQFF. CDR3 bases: TGTGCCAGCAGCTTTCGCGGGACTTCCTCCTACAATGAGCAGTTCTTC.

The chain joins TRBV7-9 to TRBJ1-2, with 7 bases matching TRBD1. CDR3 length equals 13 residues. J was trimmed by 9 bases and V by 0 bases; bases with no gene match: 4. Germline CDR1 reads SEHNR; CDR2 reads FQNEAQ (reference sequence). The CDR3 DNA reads TGTGCCAGCAGCTTAGCGGGGACAGCAAGCTACACCTTC. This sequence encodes CASSLAGTASYTF.

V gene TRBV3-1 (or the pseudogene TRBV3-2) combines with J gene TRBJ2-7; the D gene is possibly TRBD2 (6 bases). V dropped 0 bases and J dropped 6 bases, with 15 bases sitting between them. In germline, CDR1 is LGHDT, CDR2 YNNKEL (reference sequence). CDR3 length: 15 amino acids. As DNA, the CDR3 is TGTGCCAGCAGCCAAGATTGGGGACTTCTAAGCGAGCAGTACTTC. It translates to CASSQDWGLLSEQYF.

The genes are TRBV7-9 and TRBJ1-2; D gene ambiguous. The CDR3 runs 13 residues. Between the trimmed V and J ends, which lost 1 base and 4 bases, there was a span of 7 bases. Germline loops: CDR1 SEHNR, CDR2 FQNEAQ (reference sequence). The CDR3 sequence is CASSLDVVYGYTF. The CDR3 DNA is TGTGCCAGCAGCTTAGATGTCGTCTATGGCTACACCTTC.

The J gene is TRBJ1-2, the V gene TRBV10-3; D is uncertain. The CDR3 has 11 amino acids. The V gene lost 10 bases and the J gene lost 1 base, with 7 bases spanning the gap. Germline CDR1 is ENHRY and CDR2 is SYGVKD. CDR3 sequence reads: CATTGNYGYTF. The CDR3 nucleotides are TGTGCCACGACGGGTAACTATGGCTACACCTTC.

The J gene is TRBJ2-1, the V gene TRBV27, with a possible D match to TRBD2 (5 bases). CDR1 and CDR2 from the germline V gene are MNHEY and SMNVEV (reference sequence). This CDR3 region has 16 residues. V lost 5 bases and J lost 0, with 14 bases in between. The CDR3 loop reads CASSPYYGDSYNEQFF. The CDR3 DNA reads TGTGCCAGCAGTCCATACTACGGGGACTCCTACAATGAGCAGTTCTTC.

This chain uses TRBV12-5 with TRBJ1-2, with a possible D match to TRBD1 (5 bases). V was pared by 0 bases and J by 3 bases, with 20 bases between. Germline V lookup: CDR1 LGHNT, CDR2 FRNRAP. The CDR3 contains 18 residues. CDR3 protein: CASGLVLGQLTPHYGYTF. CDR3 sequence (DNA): TGTGCTAGTGGTTTGGTACTGGGGCAGCTAACCCCCCACTATGGCTACACCTTC.

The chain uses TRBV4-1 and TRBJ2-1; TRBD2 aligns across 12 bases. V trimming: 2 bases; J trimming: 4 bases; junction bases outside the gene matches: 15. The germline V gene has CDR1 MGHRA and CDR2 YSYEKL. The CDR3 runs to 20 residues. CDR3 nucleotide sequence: TGCGCCAGCAGCCAATGGATAATTCGCGCTAGCGGGAGGGATTACAATGAGCAGTTCTTC. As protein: CASSQWIIRASGRDYNEQFF.

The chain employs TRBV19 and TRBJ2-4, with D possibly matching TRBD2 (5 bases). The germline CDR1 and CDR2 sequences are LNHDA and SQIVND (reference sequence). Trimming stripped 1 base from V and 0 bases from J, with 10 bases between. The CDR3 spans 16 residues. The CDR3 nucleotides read TGTGCCAGTAGTATAGCCGGACTGCTAGCCAAAAACATTCAGTACTTC. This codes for CASSIAGLLAKNIQYF. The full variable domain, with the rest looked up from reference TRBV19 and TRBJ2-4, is DGGITQSPKYLFRKEGQNVTLSCEQNLNHDAMYWYRQDPGQGLRLIYYSQIVNDFQKGDIAEGYSVSREKKESFPLTVTSAQKNPTAFYLCASSIAGLLAKNIQYFGAGTRLSVL.

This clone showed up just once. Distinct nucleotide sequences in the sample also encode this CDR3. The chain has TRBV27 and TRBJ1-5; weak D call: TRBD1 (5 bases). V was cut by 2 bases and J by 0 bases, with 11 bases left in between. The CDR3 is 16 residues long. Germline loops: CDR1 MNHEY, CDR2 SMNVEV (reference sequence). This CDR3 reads CASSLGAGYSNQPQHF. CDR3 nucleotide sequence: TGTGCCAGCAGTTTAGGGGCAGGGTATAGCAATCAGCCCCAGCATTTT.

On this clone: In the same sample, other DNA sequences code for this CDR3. The CDR3 sequence: CASSISVNTEAFF. CDR3 in DNA: TGTGCCAGTAGTATCAGCGTGAACACTGAAGCTTTCTTT. The chain recombines TRBV19 with TRBJ1-1, with D uncertain. Germline CDR1 LNHDA, CDR2 SQIVND (reference sequence). This CDR3 has 13 amino acids. The germline V and J ends were trimmed by 3 bases and 0 bases, with 5 bases remaining between them.

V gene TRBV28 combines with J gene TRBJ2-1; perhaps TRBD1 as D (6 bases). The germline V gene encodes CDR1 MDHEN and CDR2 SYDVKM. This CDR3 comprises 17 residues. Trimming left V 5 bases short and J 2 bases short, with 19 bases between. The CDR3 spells CASSPPRHEGAYNEQFF. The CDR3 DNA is TGTGCCAGCAGTCCACCCCGTCATGAGGGGGCCTACAATGAGCAGTTCTTC.

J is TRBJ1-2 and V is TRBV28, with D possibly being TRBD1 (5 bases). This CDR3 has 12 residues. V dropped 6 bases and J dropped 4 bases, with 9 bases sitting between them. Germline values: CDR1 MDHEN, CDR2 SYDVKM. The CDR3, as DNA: TGTGCCAGCAGGGCAGGGTTCTATGGCTACACCTTC. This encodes CASRAGFYGYTF.

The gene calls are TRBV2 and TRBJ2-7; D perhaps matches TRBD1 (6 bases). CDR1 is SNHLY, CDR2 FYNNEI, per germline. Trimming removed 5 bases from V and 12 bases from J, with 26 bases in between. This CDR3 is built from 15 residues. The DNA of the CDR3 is TGTGCCAGCAGTCACTTTCGGGACACCGCCTCGATGTGGTACTTC. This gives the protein CASSHFRDTASMWYF. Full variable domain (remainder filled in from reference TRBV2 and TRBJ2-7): EPEVTQTPSHQVTQMGQEVILRCVPISNHLYFYWYRQILGQKVEFLVSFYNNEISEKSEIFDDQFSVERPDGSNFTLKIRSTKLEDSAMYFCASSHFRDTASMWYFGPGTRLTVT.

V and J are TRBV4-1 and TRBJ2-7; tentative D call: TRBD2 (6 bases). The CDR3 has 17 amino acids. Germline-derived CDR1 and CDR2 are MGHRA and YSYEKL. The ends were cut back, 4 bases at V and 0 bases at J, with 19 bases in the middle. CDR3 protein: CASSRRREVTSSYEQYF. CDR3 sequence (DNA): TGCGCCAGCAGCCGACGGAGGGAAGTTACGAGCTCCTACGAGCAGTACTTC.